A single sample gave rise to the 21 T cell receptor beta chains below, sequenced in a study of blood T cell repertoires in COVID-19. The table came from immunoSEQ multiplex PCR; TCRdb's copy has only in-frame clones and leaves some out. Counted here are around 110,000 clones, approximately 78% occurring once; the ten biggest clones make up roughly 7.9%. Input material: peripheral blood. The receptors originated from a man in his 70s with acute or convalescent COVID-19.

This chain connects TRBV6-5 to TRBJ1-2; D is possibly TRBD1 (6 bases). This CDR3 is built from 12 residues. Trimming took 6 bases from V and 4 from J, leaving 9 bases between them. Germline lookup yields CDR1 MNHEY and CDR2 SVGAGI. The CDR3 sequence: CASRDRPYGYTF. In nucleotides, the CDR3 is TGTGCCAGCAGGGACAGACCCTATGGCTACACCTTC.

The chain employs TRBV4-1 and TRBJ2-7, with TRBD2 matching 7 bases. CDR3 length: 16 residues. J gave up 6 bases and V 6 bases, and 17 bases lay outside the gene matches. CDR1 MGHRA and CDR2 YSYEKL come from the germline V gene. For the CDR3, the DNA is TGCGCCAGCAGGTATAGAAGCGGGACCATATCCACCGAGCAGTACTTC. It yields the protein CASRYRSGTISTEQYF.

The gene calls are TRBV7-9 and TRBJ1-1, with 7 bases fitting TRBD1. The CDR3 has 12 residues. Germline-derived CDR1 and CDR2 are SEHNR and FQNEAQ (reference sequence). With V trimmed by 3 bases and J by 11 bases, 6 bases remained unmatched. CDR3 sequence (DNA): TGTGCCAGCAGCTTTGCCCAGGGGGTGGCTTTCTTT. It codes for CASSFAQGVAFF.

In its sample, this clone was seen once. The chain recombines TRBV9 with TRBJ2-1; 10 nucleotides align to TRBD1. This CDR3 is 14 amino acids long. In germline, CDR1 is SGDLS, CDR2 YYNGEE. The V gene end was trimmed by 4 bases and the J gene end by 6 bases; junction bases not matched to a gene: 4. Here the CDR3 reads CASSRDRGFNEQFF. The CDR3 DNA reads TGTGCCAGCAGCCGGGACAGGGGATTCAATGAGCAGTTCTTC.

The genes are TRBV5-1 and TRBJ1-1, with a tentative D call TRBD1 (5 bases). CDR3 length: 15 amino acids. Looked up from germline, CDR1 is SGHRS and CDR2 is YFSETQ. The V and J ends lost 2 bases and 1 base respectively, with 12 bases between them. CDR3 loop: CASSFSQGRNTEAFF. The CDR3 region has the DNA TGCGCCAGCAGCTTCAGCCAGGGAAGGAACACTGAAGCTTTCTTT. Based on the CDR3 plus reference TRBV5-1 and TRBJ1-1, the full variable domain is KAGVTQTPRYLIKTRGQQVTLSCSPISGHRSVSWYQQTPGQGLQFLFEYFSETQRNKGNFPGRFSGRQFSNSRSEMNVSTLELGDSALYLCASSFSQGRNTEAFFGQGTRLTVV.

This clone was detected a few times. Other DNA sequences within the sample encode an identical CDR3. The V call is TRBV7-9, the J call TRBJ1-1; no clear D. Trimming left V 3 bases short and J 5 bases short, with 10 bases between. The germline CDR1 and CDR2 sequences are SEHNR and FQNEAQ (reference sequence). The CDR3 contains 13 residues. This chain's CDR3 is CASSFSGNTEAFF. The CDR3, as DNA: TGTGCCAGCAGCTTCTCGGGGAATACTGAAGCTTTCTTT. The full variable domain, with the rest looked up from reference TRBV7-9 and TRBJ1-1, is DTGVSQNPRHKITKRGQNVTFRCDPISEHNRLYWYRQTLGQGPEFLTYFQNEAQLEKSRLLSDRFSAERPKGSFSTLEIQRTEQGDSAMYLCASSFSGNTEAFFGQGTRLTVV.

The chain links TRBV28 to TRBJ1-1; 8 nucleotides align to TRBD1. V trimming: 2 bases; J trimming: 12 bases; junction bases outside the gene matches: 11. The germline V gene has CDR1 MDHEN and CDR2 SYDVKM. The CDR3 is 14 amino acids. CDR3: CASSLSTRTGPPFF. CDR3 DNA sequence: TGTGCCAGCAGTTTAAGCACCAGGACAGGGCCGCCTTTCTTT.

The chain couples TRBV28 to TRBJ2-7; unclear D gene. The CDR3 spans 13 residues. Deletions cut 2 bases from V and 4 bases from J, with 9 bases between. Germline CDR1 reads MDHEN; CDR2 reads SYDVKM. The CDR3 nucleotides read TGTGCCAGCAGTTTACCAAATCTATACGAGCAGTACTTC. It encodes CASSLPNLYEQYF.

V usage is TRBV15 and J usage is TRBJ1-6; the D gene is possibly TRBD1 (5 bases). CDR3 length equals 17 residues. CDR1 is LNHNV, CDR2 YYDKDF, per germline (reference sequence). Trimming pared 5 bases from V and 1 base from J, leaving 15 bases between. This chain's CDR3 is CATSGLGGASYNSPLHF. CDR3 coding DNA: TGTGCCACCAGCGGCTTAGGTGGGGCGTCCTATAATTCACCCCTCCACTTT.

This chain joins TRBV19 and TRBJ1-2; tentatively, D is TRBD1 (6 bases). This CDR3 has 16 residues. The germline V and J ends were trimmed by 6 bases and 1 base, with 18 bases remaining between them. Germline assignment: CDR1 LNHDA and CDR2 SQIVND (reference sequence). CDR3 sequence reads: CASSLTGVAYNYGYTF. DNA for the CDR3: TGTGCCAGTAGCCTGACAGGTGTAGCATATAACTATGGCTACACCTTC. Full variable domain (rest looked up from reference TRBV19 and TRBJ1-2): DGGITQSPKYLFRKEGQNVTLSCEQNLNHDAMYWYRQDPGQGLRLIYYSQIVNDFQKGDIAEGYSVSREKKESFPLTVTSAQKNPTAFYLCASSLTGVAYNYGYTFGSGTRLTVV.

The J gene is TRBJ2-1, the V gene TRBV21-1; no DNA check was done on the table's D call, TRBD1. TRBV21-1 is tagged as a pseudogene. The length of the CDR3 is 16 residues. CDR3 loop: CASSTRRTGTYNEQFF. Here the CDR3 DNA reads TGTGCCAGCAGCACTCGGAGGACAGGGACCTACAATGAGCAGTTCTTC.

Only a few counts were recorded for this clone. The chain is built from TRBV28 and TRBJ1-5; 8 bases fit TRBD1. The CDR3 length is 12 residues. Trimming removed 3 bases from V and 13 bases from J; junction bases left unmatched: 5. Germline CDR1 and CDR2: MDHEN and SYDVKM. CDR3 amino acids: CASSLGRGRQHF. The CDR3 DNA is TGTGCCAGCAGTTTGGGCAGGGGGCGGCAGCATTTT.

This chain links TRBV13 with TRBJ1-5, with 11 bases fitting TRBD1. The length of the CDR3 is 17 residues. CDR1 is PRHDT and CDR2 is FYEKMQ in the germline V gene (reference sequence). J gave up 4 bases and V 5 bases, and 10 bases lay outside the gene matches. Here the CDR3 DNA reads TGTGCCAGCAGCAGTAAAACCGGGACAGGGGGTAATCAGCCCCAGCATTTT. Translating gives CASSSKTGTGGNQPQHF.

This clone was counted a single time. This chain links TRBV10-3 with TRBJ2-5, with D possibly being TRBD2 (5 bases). Between the trimmed V and J ends, which lost 6 bases and 2 bases, there was a span of 16 bases. The CDR3 runs to 15 residues. Germline V gene data show CDR1 as ENHRY and CDR2 as SYGVKD. Here the CDR3 DNA reads TGTGCCATCAGAAGGACGGGCGGGTTACAAGAGACCCAGTACTTC. As protein: CAIRRTGGLQETQYF.

The chain has TRBV30 and TRBJ2-6; TRBD1 might be the D (6 bases). The germline V and J ends were trimmed by 0 bases and 10 bases, with 19 bases remaining between them. Germline CDR1 is GTSNPN and CDR2 is SVGIG (reference sequence). The CDR3 totals 16 residues. Written as DNA, the CDR3 is TGTGCCTGGAGTGTCCGTCACCCATTAACAGGGAACGTCCTGACTTTC. This translates into CAWSVRHPLTGNVLTF.

The V and J genes are TRBV24-1 and TRBJ1-5; tentative D call: TRBD1 (6 bases). CDR1 is KGHDR, CDR2 SFDVKD, per germline. V was shortened by 8 bases and J by 7 bases, with 11 bases between the two germline ends. The length of the CDR3 is 12 residues. The CDR3 DNA reads as TGTGCCACCAACAGGGAGGGACAGCCCCAGCATTTT. Translating gives CATNREGQPQHF.

The chain links TRBV24-1 to TRBJ1-1, with 10 bases that match TRBD1. The CDR3 sequence is 15 residues long. Germline loops: CDR1 KGHDR, CDR2 SFDVKD. Trimming cost V 5 bases and J 1 base; bases outside gene matches: 3. Written as DNA, the CDR3 is TGTGCCACCAGTGGGAGGACAGGGGGGAACACTGAAGCTTTCTTT. As protein: CATSGRTGGNTEAFF.

In nucleotides, the CDR3 is TGTGCCAGCAGCTTGGAGCCCGATCAGCCCCAGCATTTT. As protein: CASSLEPDQPQHF. The chain is built from TRBV5-4 and TRBJ1-5; D call uncertain. This CDR3 contains 13 residues. Germline-derived CDR1 and CDR2 are SGHNT and YYREEE (reference sequence). Trimming left V 0 bases short and J 5 bases short, with 6 bases between. The full variable domain, completed using reference TRBV5-4 and TRBJ1-5, is ETGVTQSPTHLIKTRGQQVTLRCSSQSGHNTVSWYQQALGQGPQFIFQYYREEENGRGNFPPRFSGLQFPNYSSELNVNALELDDSALYLCASSLEPDQPQHFGDGTRLSIL.

The chain has TRBV3-1 (or the pseudogene TRBV3-2) and TRBJ2-1; TRBD1 matches 12 bases. J gave up 4 bases and V 1 base, and 2 bases lay outside the gene matches. This CDR3 has 16 residues. Germline assignment: CDR1 LGHDT and CDR2 YNNKEL (reference sequence). The CDR3 loop is CASSQGGQGAYNEQFF. The CDR3 bases are TGTGCCAGCAGCCAAGGGGGACAGGGGGCTTACAATGAGCAGTTCTTC.

This clone has only a few counts. The chain combines TRBV5-4 with TRBJ1-1; 7 nucleotides agree with TRBD1. V dropped 4 bases and J dropped 1; count of bases not matched to a gene: 10. Germline V gene lookup returns CDR1 SGHNT and CDR2 YYREEE (reference sequence). This CDR3 has 16 amino acids. CDR3 sequence (DNA): TGTGCCAGCAGCCGAAGCACAGGGGTTAAGAACACTGAAGCTTTCTTT. Its protein is CASSRSTGVKNTEAFF.

A single count supports this clone. The chain links TRBV10-2 to TRBJ2-7; 9 nucleotides align to TRBD2. The junction had 4 bases not matched to a gene; V was cut back by 8 bases and J by 2 bases. The CDR3 sequence is 13 residues long. Germline V CDR1 and CDR2: WSHSY, SAAADI. In DNA form, the CDR3 reads TGCGCCAGCTGTCTAGCGGGAACCTACGAGCAGTACTTC. Residues: CASCLAGTYEQYF.